This T cell receptor beta chain was sequenced during a study of T cell responses to AZD1222 COVID-19 vaccine. Study-level results: The donors showed a predominance of white British ancestry and of females, with possible underestimation of clonal diversity. Just a handful of AZD1222 recipients tested seropositive at baseline.

Profiled with immunoSEQ multiplex PCR; TCRdb holds only in-frame clones, not every one. In the table there are under 150,000 clones, roughly 89% of which are singletons. V trimming: 4 bases; J trimming: 7 bases; junction bases outside the gene matches: 16. This CDR3 is 16 amino acids long. Germline V gives CDR1 SEHNR, CDR2 FQNEAQ (reference sequence). Regarding this clone: What it recognizes is unknown.

The sample consisted of peripheral blood, taken on day 0 of AZD1222 vaccination. The chain has TRBV7-9 and TRBJ2-7, with 7 bases fitting TRBD2. The TCR comes from an adult in good health. The CDR3 protein is CASSSTGGADSREQYF. For the CDR3, the DNA is TGTGCCAGCAGCTCCACGGGGGGAGCGGATTCGAGAGAGCAGTACTTC.